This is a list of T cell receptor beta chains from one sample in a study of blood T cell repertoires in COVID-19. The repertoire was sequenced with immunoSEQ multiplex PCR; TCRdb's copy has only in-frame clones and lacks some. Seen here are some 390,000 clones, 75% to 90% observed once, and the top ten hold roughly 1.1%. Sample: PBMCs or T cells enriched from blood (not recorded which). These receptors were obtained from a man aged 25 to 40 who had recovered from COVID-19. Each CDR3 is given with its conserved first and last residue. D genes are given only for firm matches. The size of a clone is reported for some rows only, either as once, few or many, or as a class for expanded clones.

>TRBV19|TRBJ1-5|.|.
TGTGCCAGTAGTAGGACAGAGAATCAGCCCCAGCATTTT
CASSRTENQPQHF
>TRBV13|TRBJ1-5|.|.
TGTGCCAGCAGCTTGGGACATCAGGGCAATCAGCCCCAGCATTTT
CASSLGHQGNQPQHF
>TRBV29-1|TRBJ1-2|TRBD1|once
TGCAGCGCTGGGAGTGGACAGGGGGCCGATGGCTACACCTTC
CSAGSGQGADGYTF
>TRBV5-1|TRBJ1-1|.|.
TGCGCCAGCAGCTCGGACAGCGAAGCTTTCTTT
CASSSDSEAFF
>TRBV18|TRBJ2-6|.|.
TGTGCCAGCTCACTGCGGAGCTCTGGGGCCAACGTCCTGACTTTC
CASSLRSSGANVLTF
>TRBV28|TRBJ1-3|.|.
TGTGCCAGCAGTTTCCCAGGGGCAAGAAACACCATATATTTT
CASSFPGARNTIYF
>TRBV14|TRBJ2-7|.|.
TGTGCCAGCAGCCAAGAGGGATTGCGCGGGACAGCCTCCTACGAGCAGTACTTC
CASSQEGLRGTASYEQYF
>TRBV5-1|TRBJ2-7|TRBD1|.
TGCGCCAGCAGCTCCGGGACAGTCTCCTACGAGCAGTACTTC
CASSSGTVSYEQYF
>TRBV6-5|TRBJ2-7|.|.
TGTGCCAGCAGTTACTCCTTTGGCAGGTACGAGCAGTACTTC
CASSYSFGRYEQYF
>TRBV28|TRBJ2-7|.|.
TGTGCCAGCAGTACCACGGGCCAAGTTCAGTCAGGGTTATACGAGCAGTACTTC
CASSTTGQVQSGLYEQYF
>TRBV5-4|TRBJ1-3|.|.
TGTGCCAGCAGCCTAGGGACAGGAAACACCATATATTTT
CASSLGTGNTIYF
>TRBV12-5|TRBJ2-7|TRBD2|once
TGTGCTAGTGGTGAGCGGGAGGGCCGCGAGCAGTACTTC
CASGEREGREQYF
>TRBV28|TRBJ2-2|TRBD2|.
TGTGCCAGCAGCGAAACTAGCGGGAGTCTTTCCGGGGAGCTGTTTTTT
CASSETSGSLSGELFF
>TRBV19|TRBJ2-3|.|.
TGTGCCAGTAGTATGATTAGGCTACCGGGTAGCACAGATACGCAGTATTTT
CASSMIRLPGSTDTQYF
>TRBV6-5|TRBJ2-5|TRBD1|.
TGTGCCAGCAGTTACGCCGGGACAGGGGAGACCCAGTACTTC
CASSYAGTGETQYF
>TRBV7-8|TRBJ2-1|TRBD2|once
TGTGCCAGCAGCTTAGCGAGCGGGAGGGCCAATGAGCAGTTCTTC
CASSLASGRANEQFF
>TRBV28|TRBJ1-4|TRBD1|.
TGTGCCAGCAGTTTAACGACAGGGGATGAAAAACTGTTTTTT
CASSLTTGDEKLFF
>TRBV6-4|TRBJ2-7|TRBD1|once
TGTGCCAGCAGTGAAAGGGGGCCCAAGAGGGAGCAGTACTTC
CASSERGPKREQYF
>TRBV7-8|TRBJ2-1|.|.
TGTGCCAGCAGCTTAGCGGGAGAGCTCAATGAGCAGTTCTTC
CASSLAGELNEQFF
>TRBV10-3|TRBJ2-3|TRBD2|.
TGTGCCATCAGTGGCGGACTAGCGGGAGGAACCACAGATACGCAGTATTTT
CAISGGLAGGTTDTQYF
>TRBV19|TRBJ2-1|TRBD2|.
TGTGCCAGTAGTATAGCCTCGACTAGCGGGAGCTCCCCTTACAATGAGCAGTTCTTC
CASSIASTSGSSPYNEQFF
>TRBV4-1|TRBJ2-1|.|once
TGCGCCAGCAGCCTCCCAGGCAGGAAAGCGGGTAATGAGCAGTTCTTC
CASSLPGRKAGNEQFF
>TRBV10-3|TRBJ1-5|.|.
TGTGCCATCAGTGAGGTTAATAATCAGCCCCAGCATTTT
CAISEVNNQPQHF
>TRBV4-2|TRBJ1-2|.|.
TGTGCCAGCAGCCAGTCCCCGGTGGGGAGTGGCTACACCTTC
CASSQSPVGSGYTF
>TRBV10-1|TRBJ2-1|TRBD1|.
TGCGCCAGCAGTGGGTCAGGGGGTCTTTTAGCCAATGAGCAGTTCTTC
CASSGSGGLLANEQFF
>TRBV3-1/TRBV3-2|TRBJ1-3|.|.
TGTGCCAGCAGCCCGACCGGGTTTAGAAACACCATATATTTT
CASSPTGFRNTIYF
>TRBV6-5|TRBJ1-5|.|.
TGTGCCAGCATCTCACCGGGGGGAAGCAATCAGCCCCAGCATTTT
CASISPGGSNQPQHF
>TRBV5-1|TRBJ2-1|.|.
TGCGCCAGCAGCAATGCCGGGACCTACAATGAGCAGTTCTTC
CASSNAGTYNEQFF
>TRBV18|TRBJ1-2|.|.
TGTGCCAGCTCACCGACAGATAACTATGGCTACACCTTC
CASSPTDNYGYTF
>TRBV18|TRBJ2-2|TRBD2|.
TGTGCCAGCTCACCACTATCCGGGAGGGCCCTCACCGGGGAGCTGTTTTTT
CASSPLSGRALTGELFF
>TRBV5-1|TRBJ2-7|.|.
TGCGCCAGCAGCTTCAGTAGCGGCTACGAGCAGTACTTC
CASSFSSGYEQYF
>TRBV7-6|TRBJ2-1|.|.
TGTGCCAGCAGCTTAAGCGGGCCAGAGAATGAGCAGTTCTTC
CASSLSGPENEQFF
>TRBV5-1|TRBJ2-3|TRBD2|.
TGCGCCAGCAGCCGCGGGAGGGCCCGGTCCGCAGATACGCAGTATTTT
CASSRGRARSADTQYF
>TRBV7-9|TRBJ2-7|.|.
TGTGCCAGCGGTAGCGGAAGCACCTACGAGCAGTACTTC
CASGSGSTYEQYF
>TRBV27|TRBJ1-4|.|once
TGTGCCAGCAGTTTATCTGGCGTCAGGGTAACTAATGAAAAACTGTTTTTT
CASSLSGVRVTNEKLFF
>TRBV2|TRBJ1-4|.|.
TGTGCCAGCAGCGCTTCCCTGAGGGGGATTGGTGAAAAACTGTTTTTT
CASSASLRGIGEKLFF
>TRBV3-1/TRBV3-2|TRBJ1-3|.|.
TGTGCCAGCAGCCAAGATGCCTCCAGGCTATTTGCTGGAAACACCATATATTTT
CASSQDASRLFAGNTIYF
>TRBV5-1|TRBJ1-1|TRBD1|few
TGCGCCAGCAGCTTGGACAGGGGTGTGAACACTGAAGCTTTCTTT
CASSLDRGVNTEAFF
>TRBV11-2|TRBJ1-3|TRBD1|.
TGTGCCAGCAGCTTGGGACAGGCCAGCACCATATATTTT
CASSLGQASTIYF
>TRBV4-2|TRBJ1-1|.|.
TGTGCCAGCAGCTCCACGGGGGGCCCGAACACTGAAGCTTTCTTT
CASSSTGGPNTEAFF
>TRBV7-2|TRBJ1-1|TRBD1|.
TGTGCCAGCACCTACTTAATACGACAGGGGAACACTGAAGCTTTCTTT
CASTYLIRQGNTEAFF
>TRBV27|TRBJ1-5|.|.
TGTGCCAGCAGTTTATGGGCTGATAATAGCAATCAGCCCCAGCATTTT
CASSLWADNSNQPQHF
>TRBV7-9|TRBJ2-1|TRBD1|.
TGTGCCAGCAGCTTAGCTCGGGACAGGGTTAATGAGCAGTTCTTC
CASSLARDRVNEQFF
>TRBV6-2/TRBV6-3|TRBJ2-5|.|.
TGTGCCAGCAGTTACTCCCCCTCCCAAGAGACCCAGTACTTC
CASSYSPSQETQYF
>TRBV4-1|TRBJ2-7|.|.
TGCGCCAGCAGCCAGCAGACTGGAACCTACGAGCAGTACTTC
CASSQQTGTYEQYF
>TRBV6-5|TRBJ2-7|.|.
TGTGCCAGCAGTCAGACTCGGTACGAGCAGTACTTC
CASSQTRYEQYF
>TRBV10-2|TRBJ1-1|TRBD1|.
TGCGCCAGCAGCAAGGAGGGGGCTACTGAAGCTTTCTTT
CASSKEGATEAFF
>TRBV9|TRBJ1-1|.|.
TGTGCCAGCAGCGTCCCGGACGGGATGAACACTGAAGCTTTCTTT
CASSVPDGMNTEAFF